Listed below are T cell receptor beta chains from one sample, sequenced in a study of siplizumab effects on memory and regulatory T cells. The data were produced by immunoSEQ multiplex PCR, yet TCRdb's version contains in-frame clones alone and is incomplete. The data hold 70,000 to 100,000 clones, with roughly 93% observed a single time. Sequenced material: CD8+ T cells sorted from blood. The receptors shown here come from a human donor in good health. The CDR3 runs from the conserved cysteine through the conserved F or W. Fields, in order: D gene, J gene, CDR3 length, V gene, clone size, CDR3 protein, CDR3 DNA. A D gene is named only where the DNA matches it firmly. Only part of the rows carry a size: once, few, many, or a class if the clone is expanded.

d_gene: .
j_gene: TRBJ1-5
len: 15
v_gene: TRBV7-9
abundance: once
CDR3aa: CASSSDSERYQPQHF
CDR3nt: TGTGCCAGCAGCTCGGACAGTGAAAGATATCAGCCCCAGCATTTT

d_gene: .
j_gene: TRBJ2-2
len: 15
v_gene: TRBV14
abundance: .
CDR3aa: CASSQVGGEAGELFF
CDR3nt: TGTGCCAGCAGCCAAGTTGGGGGAGAGGCCGGGGAGCTGTTTTTT

d_gene: .
j_gene: TRBJ1-5
len: 15
v_gene: TRBV7-6
abundance: .
CDR3aa: CASSSDSFSNQPQHF
CDR3nt: TGTGCCAGCAGCTCGGACAGTTTTAGCAATCAGCCCCAGCATTTT

d_gene: .
j_gene: TRBJ1-1
len: 13
v_gene: TRBV5-1
abundance: .
CDR3aa: CASSLQGYTEAFF
CDR3nt: TGCGCCAGCAGCTTGCAGGGGTATACTGAAGCTTTCTTT

d_gene: .
j_gene: TRBJ2-7
len: 14
v_gene: TRBV7-6
abundance: .
CDR3aa: CASSLSKGGYEQYF
CDR3nt: TGTGCCAGCAGCTTAAGTAAGGGGGGCTACGAGCAGTACTTC

d_gene: TRBD2
j_gene: TRBJ2-1
len: 16
v_gene: TRBV9
abundance: .
CDR3aa: CASSVLAESSYNEQFF
CDR3nt: TGTGCCAGCAGCGTACTAGCGGAGAGCTCCTACAATGAGCAGTTCTTC

d_gene: TRBD1
j_gene: TRBJ1-1
len: 15
v_gene: TRBV2
abundance: .
CDR3aa: CASSPGQGEGTEAFF
CDR3nt: TGTGCCAGCAGCCCCGGACAGGGCGAGGGGACTGAAGCTTTCTTT

d_gene: TRBD2
j_gene: TRBJ2-1
len: 15
v_gene: TRBV6-1
abundance: once
CDR3aa: CASRFIKREVYEQFF
CDR3nt: TGTGCCAGCAGGTTCATCAAGCGGGAAGTTTATGAGCAGTTCTTC

d_gene: .
j_gene: TRBJ2-1
len: 18
v_gene: TRBV7-2
abundance: once
CDR3aa: CASSPGPETSKHYNEQFF
CDR3nt: TGTGCCAGCAGCCCAGGACCCGAGACGTCCAAACACTACAATGAGCAGTTCTTC

d_gene: .
j_gene: TRBJ2-7
len: 15
v_gene: TRBV4-1
abundance: once
CDR3aa: CASSPGDRVKGEQYF
CDR3nt: TGCGCCAGCAGCCCGGGAGACAGGGTAAAGGGCGAGCAGTACTTC

d_gene: .
j_gene: TRBJ1-1
len: 15
v_gene: TRBV4-2
abundance: .
CDR3aa: CASSQDVQENTEAFF
CDR3nt: TGTGCCAGCAGCCAAGATGTACAAGAGAACACTGAAGCTTTCTTT

d_gene: .
j_gene: TRBJ1-1
len: 14
v_gene: TRBV19
abundance: .
CDR3aa: CASSISGPGTEAFF
CDR3nt: TGTGCCAGTAGTATATCCGGGCCGGGCACTGAAGCTTTCTTT

d_gene: .
j_gene: TRBJ1-5
len: 15
v_gene: TRBV7-9
abundance: .
CDR3aa: CASSPGGTPYQPQHF
CDR3nt: TGTGCCAGCAGCCCTGGGGGGACACCTTATCAGCCCCAGCATTTT

d_gene: .
j_gene: TRBJ1-6
len: 14
v_gene: TRBV7-9
abundance: .
CDR3aa: CASSLVDANSPLHF
CDR3nt: TGTGCCAGCAGCTTAGTTGATGCAAATTCACCCCTCCACTTT

d_gene: TRBD2
j_gene: TRBJ2-7
len: 16
v_gene: TRBV9
abundance: .
CDR3aa: CASSDGDSGRAYEQYF
CDR3nt: TGTGCCAGCAGTGATGGGGATAGCGGGAGGGCCTACGAGCAGTACTTC

d_gene: .
j_gene: TRBJ2-5
len: 15
v_gene: TRBV7-9
abundance: .
CDR3aa: CASSPQTLSPETQYF
CDR3nt: TGTGCCAGCAGCCCCCAGACTTTAAGCCCGGAGACCCAGTACTTC

d_gene: .
j_gene: TRBJ2-7
len: 15
v_gene: TRBV6-6
abundance: .
CDR3aa: CASSTDRRPSYEQYF
CDR3nt: TGTGCCAGCAGCACCGACAGGAGGCCCTCCTACGAGCAGTACTTC

d_gene: TRBD2
j_gene: TRBJ2-7
len: 15
v_gene: TRBV6-6
abundance: once
CDR3aa: CASSPTGSGNFEQYF
CDR3nt: TGTGCCAGCAGCCCAACCGGTAGCGGGAACTTCGAGCAGTACTTC

d_gene: .
j_gene: TRBJ1-1
len: 11
v_gene: TRBV10-3
abundance: .
CDR3aa: CAISQGTEAFF
CDR3nt: TGTGCCATCAGTCAGGGTACTGAAGCTTTCTTT

d_gene: .
j_gene: TRBJ2-7
len: 15
v_gene: TRBV13
abundance: .
CDR3aa: CASSSSRAPTYEQYF
CDR3nt: TGTGCCAGCAGCTCCTCCCGGGCTCCAACCTACGAGCAGTACTTC

d_gene: .
j_gene: TRBJ2-7
len: 11
v_gene: TRBV29-1
abundance: .
CDR3aa: CSVTSGYEQYF
CDR3nt: TGCAGCGTCACTTCCGGGTACGAGCAGTACTTC

d_gene: .
j_gene: TRBJ2-1
len: 13
v_gene: TRBV2
abundance: once
CDR3aa: CASWDGGGNEQFF
CDR3nt: TGTGCCAGTTGGGATGGTGGCGGCAATGAGCAGTTCTTC

d_gene: TRBD1
j_gene: TRBJ2-7
len: 18
v_gene: TRBV11-3
abundance: .
CDR3aa: CASSLDRGFVLGAYEQYF
CDR3nt: TGTGCCAGCAGCTTAGACAGGGGGTTCGTTTTAGGGGCGTACGAGCAGTACTTC

d_gene: .
j_gene: TRBJ1-4
len: 13
v_gene: TRBV30
abundance: .
CDR3aa: CATGHLTNEKLFF
CDR3nt: TGTGCCACCGGACACCTCACTAATGAAAAACTGTTTTTT

d_gene: .
j_gene: TRBJ2-1
len: 14
v_gene: TRBV19
abundance: .
CDR3aa: CASSAGAIHNEQFF
CDR3nt: TGTGCCAGTAGCGCCGGGGCAATACACAATGAGCAGTTCTTC

d_gene: .
j_gene: TRBJ1-1
len: 16
v_gene: TRBV7-9
abundance: .
CDR3aa: CASSLADPGPRVEAFF
CDR3nt: TGTGCCAGCAGCTTAGCCGACCCGGGACCCAGGGTTGAAGCTTTCTTT

d_gene: .
j_gene: TRBJ1-1
len: 14
v_gene: TRBV19
abundance: .
CDR3aa: CASSTGAEGTEAFF
CDR3nt: TGTGCCAGTAGTACCGGGGCTGAGGGCACTGAAGCTTTCTTT

d_gene: .
j_gene: TRBJ1-1
len: 13
v_gene: TRBV4-1
abundance: .
CDR3aa: CASSLLIGTEAFF
CDR3nt: TGCGCCAGCAGCCTCCTCATCGGTACTGAAGCTTTCTTT

d_gene: .
j_gene: TRBJ2-2
len: 14
v_gene: TRBV15
abundance: .
CDR3aa: CATSITILTGELFF
CDR3nt: TGTGCCACCAGCATAACGATTTTGACCGGGGAGCTGTTTTTT

d_gene: .
j_gene: TRBJ2-7
len: 14
v_gene: TRBV5-6
abundance: .
CDR3aa: CASSPRWGTYEQYF
CDR3nt: TGTGCCAGCAGCCCGCGGTGGGGGACCTACGAGCAGTACTTC

d_gene: .
j_gene: TRBJ1-4
len: 12
v_gene: TRBV27
abundance: .
CDR3aa: CASRTENEKLFF
CDR3nt: TGTGCCAGCCGGACAGAGAATGAAAAACTGTTTTTT

d_gene: .
j_gene: TRBJ2-7
len: 14
v_gene: TRBV30
abundance: .
CDR3aa: CAWSPGTSTYEQYF
CDR3nt: TGTGCCTGGAGTCCCGGGACATCGACCTACGAGCAGTACTTC

d_gene: .
j_gene: TRBJ2-1
len: 13
v_gene: TRBV5-4
abundance: .
CDR3aa: CASSLGVNNEQFF
CDR3nt: TGTGCCAGCAGCTTGGGGGTTAACAATGAGCAGTTCTTC

d_gene: TRBD2
j_gene: TRBJ2-7
len: 14
v_gene: TRBV27
abundance: .
CDR3aa: CASASGGGREEQYF
CDR3nt: TGTGCCAGCGCAAGCGGTGGCGGGAGGGAGGAGCAGTACTTC

d_gene: TRBD1
j_gene: TRBJ2-4
len: 14
v_gene: TRBV9
abundance: .
CDR3aa: CASSLGGQKNIQYF
CDR3nt: TGTGCCAGCAGCTTAGGGGGACAGAAAAACATTCAGTACTTC

d_gene: .
j_gene: TRBJ2-2
len: 13
v_gene: TRBV6-5
abundance: once
CDR3aa: CASSFGPSGELFF
CDR3nt: TGTGCCAGCAGTTTCGGACCCTCCGGGGAGCTGTTTTTT

d_gene: .
j_gene: TRBJ2-7
len: 13
v_gene: TRBV4-2
abundance: .
CDR3aa: CASSQNPEYEQYF
CDR3nt: TGTGCCAGCAGCCAAAATCCCGAATACGAGCAGTACTTC

d_gene: TRBD1
j_gene: TRBJ2-7
len: 13
v_gene: TRBV11-2
abundance: .
CDR3aa: CASTTTGAYEQYF
CDR3nt: TGTGCCAGCACTACCACAGGGGCCTACGAGCAGTACTTC

d_gene: .
j_gene: TRBJ2-7
len: 13
v_gene: TRBV9
abundance: once
CDR3aa: CASSVDDAYEQYF
CDR3nt: TGTGCCAGCAGCGTAGACGACGCCTACGAGCAGTACTTC

d_gene: .
j_gene: TRBJ1-1
len: 13
v_gene: TRBV30
abundance: .
CDR3aa: CAWDHGRGGEAFF
CDR3nt: TGTGCCTGGGATCATGGAAGAGGCGGTGAAGCTTTCTTT

d_gene: TRBD1
j_gene: TRBJ2-1
len: 13
v_gene: TRBV11-2
abundance: .
CDR3aa: CASSVDRVYEQFF
CDR3nt: TGTGCCAGCAGCGTGGACAGGGTTTATGAGCAGTTCTTC

d_gene: TRBD1
j_gene: TRBJ2-1
len: 15
v_gene: TRBV4-1
abundance: once
CDR3aa: CASSQGTGSYNEQFF
CDR3nt: TGCGCCAGCAGCCAAGGGACAGGTTCCTACAATGAGCAGTTCTTC

d_gene: .
j_gene: TRBJ2-1
len: 14
v_gene: TRBV5-1
abundance: .
CDR3aa: CASSLGGGDNEQFF
CDR3nt: TGCGCCAGCAGCTTGGGCGGGGGCGACAATGAGCAGTTCTTC

d_gene: .
j_gene: TRBJ2-5
len: 15
v_gene: TRBV5-1
abundance: .
CDR3aa: CASKLELLYQETQYF
CDR3nt: TGCGCCAGCAAACTTGAGCTGTTATACCAAGAGACCCAGTACTTC

d_gene: TRBD1
j_gene: TRBJ1-2
len: 14
v_gene: TRBV10-3
abundance: .
CDR3aa: CAISESGQYYGYTF
CDR3nt: TGTGCCATCAGTGAGTCGGGACAGTACTATGGCTACACCTTC

d_gene: .
j_gene: TRBJ2-7
len: 16
v_gene: TRBV7-8
abundance: .
CDR3aa: CASSLAPRTDHVEQYF
CDR3nt: TGTGCCAGCAGCTTAGCGCCTCGGACGGACCACGTCGAGCAGTACTTC